The clone carrying this T cell receptor beta chain was recorded a few times. This record comes from a study of blood T cell repertoires in COVID-19. The CDR3 length is 15 residues. Trimming shortened V by 3 bases and J by 9 bases, and 15 bases separated the two germline ends. Germline lookup yields CDR1 LNHDA and CDR2 SQIVND (reference sequence). This table comes from immunoSEQ multiplex PCR, and its TCRdb copy is limited to in-frame clones, with some not included. This sample has about 200,000 clones, with about 80% found just once. Source material: PBMCs or T cells enriched from blood (not recorded which). The sequence derives from a man aged 35-49 years who had recovered from COVID-19. The V gene is TRBV19, the J gene TRBJ1-6, with a tentative D call TRBD1 (6 bases). CDR3 in amino acids: CASSISGQRRSPLHF. The CDR3 DNA is TGTGCCAGTAGTATTTCCGGACAGCGTCGTTCACCCCTCCACTTT.